This passage covers 14 T cell receptor beta chains from one sample sequenced in a study of blood T cell repertoires in COVID-19. The assay was immunoSEQ multiplex PCR, and TCRdb's table has in-frame clones only and misses some. The sample records some 260,000 clones, 88% being singletons. The sequenced sample consisted of peripheral blood. The receptors were gathered from a woman aged 25-40 years with COVID-19, enrolled during active disease.

This CDR3 reads CASIATGGQETQYF. CDR3 DNA sequence: TGTGCCAGCATCGCGACAGGGGGCCAAGAGACCCAGTACTTC. This sequence joins TRBV7-9 and TRBJ2-5; 9 positions match TRBD1. CDR3 length equals 14 residues. Trimming removed 7 bases from V and 1 base from J; junction bases left unmatched: 4. Per germline, CDR1 SEHNR and CDR2 FQNEAQ (reference sequence).

The rearrangement links TRBV14 to TRBJ2-7, with 10 bases that match TRBD2. The germline V gene encodes CDR1 SGHDN and CDR2 FVKESK. The CDR3 runs 16 residues. V dropped 1 base and J dropped 2; count of bases not matched to a gene: 5. CDR3 sequence: CASSQASGSETYEQYV. The CDR3 DNA sequence: TGTGCCAGCAGCCAAGCTAGCGGGAGCGAGACCTACGAGCAGTACGTC.

The chain carries TRBV2 and TRBJ1-1; TRBD1 aligns across 7 bases. Germline V gene lookup returns CDR1 SNHLY and CDR2 FYNNEI. The CDR3 is made up of 13 amino acids. V shed 4 bases and J 11 bases; nucleotides not matched to a gene: 10. The CDR3 DNA reads TGTGCCAGCAGTGCGGAAGGGGGCCGAGACGCTTTCTTT. This sequence encodes CASSAEGGRDAFF.

The gene calls are TRBV5-1 and TRBJ2-1, with TRBD2 as a possible D gene (6 bases). Per germline, CDR1 SGHRS and CDR2 YFSETQ. This CDR3 has 15 residues. Trimming removed 5 bases from V and 8 bases from J, with 20 bases in between. The CDR3 DNA follows: TGCGCCAGCAGAATGGCCGGGACTGAGATGGATGAGCAGTTCTTC. It specifies CASRMAGTEMDEQFF. The whole variable domain, remainder taken from reference TRBV5-1 and TRBJ2-1, is KAGVTQTPRYLIKTRGQQVTLSCSPISGHRSVSWYQQTPGQGLQFLFEYFSETQRNKGNFPGRFSGRQFSNSRSEMNVSTLELGDSALYLCASRMAGTEMDEQFFGPGTRLTVL.

The V call is TRBV28, the J call TRBJ2-1, with D tentatively TRBD1 (6 bases). Trimming took off 3 bases at V and 8 bases at J, with 11 bases between the two ends. The CDR3 consists of 13 residues. Germline values: CDR1 MDHEN, CDR2 SYDVKM. Here the CDR3 DNA reads TGTGCCAGCAGTTTCCAGGGGCCCTATGAGCAGTTCTTC. Translation: CASSFQGPYEQFF.

The rearrangement uses TRBV11-2 and TRBJ2-3; D gene ambiguous. This CDR3 is 12 amino acids long. Per germline, CDR1 SGHAT and CDR2 FQNNGV. V was clipped by 0 bases and J by 7 bases, with 5 bases between them. In nucleotides, the CDR3 is TGTGCCAGCAGCTTAGATCGTAATACGCAGTATTTT. Encoded protein: CASSLDRNTQYF. Drawing the rest from reference TRBV11-2 and TRBJ2-3, the complete variable domain is EAGVAQSPRYKIIEKRQSVAFWCNPISGHATLYWYQQILGQGPKLLIQFQNNGVVDDSQLPKDRFSAERLKGVDSTLKIQPAKLEDSAVYLCASSLDRNTQYFGPGTRLTVL.

The CDR3 spells CASSDLAGGPIYNEQFF. The CDR3 region has the DNA TGTGCCAGCAGCGACCTAGCGGGGGGGCCTATCTACAATGAGCAGTTCTTC. The chain links TRBV9 to TRBJ2-1, with 12 bases that match TRBD2. Trimming at V came to 3 bases and at J to 3 bases, leaving 7 bases not matched to a gene. The germline V gene encodes CDR1 SGDLS and CDR2 YYNGEE. This CDR3 is built from 17 residues.

This chain joins TRBV9 and TRBJ1-2; tentatively, D is TRBD1 (6 bases). Germline V gene data show CDR1 as SGDLS and CDR2 as YYNGEE. The length of the CDR3 is 14 residues. V shed 1 base and J shed 2 bases, with 9 bases lying between them. The DNA for the CDR3 is TGTGCCAGCAGCGTACAGGGGATAAACTATGGCTACACCTTC. This encodes CASSVQGINYGYTF.

The V and J genes are TRBV7-2 and TRBJ2-1; the D gene is possibly TRBD2 (6 bases). The V and J ends lost 5 bases and 0 bases respectively, with 23 bases between them. Germline assignment: CDR1 SGHTA and CDR2 FQGNSA. The CDR3 contains 19 residues. CDR3 protein: CASSQPKRTGGSSYNEQFF. In DNA, the CDR3 is TGTGCCAGCAGCCAACCTAAAAGAACCGGGGGAAGCTCCTACAATGAGCAGTTCTTC.

With respect to this clone: The same CDR3 is also encoded by other DNA sequences in this sample. The V call is TRBV11-2, the J call TRBJ2-2; 8 bases map to TRBD2. Germline trimming cut 5 bases from V and 4 bases from J; bases unmatched to any gene: 15. The CDR3 is 18 residues long. Germline CDR1 SGHAT, CDR2 FQNNGV. The CDR3 DNA reads TGTGCCAGCAGCCTCCTCCCGGGGGGGAGCAGGGTCACCGGGGAGCTGTTTTTT. Its translation: CASSLLPGGSRVTGELFF.

In its sample, this clone was seen many times. The chain is built from TRBV9 and TRBJ2-7, with 8 positions matching TRBD1. The germline V gene encodes CDR1 SGDLS and CDR2 YYNGEE. V gave up 3 bases and J gave up 2 bases; unmatched junction bases: 10. The CDR3 contains 16 residues. The CDR3 region is CASSAHRDRNPYEQYF. CDR3 DNA: TGTGCCAGCAGCGCGCACCGGGACAGGAATCCCTACGAGCAGTACTTC.

The chain combines TRBV2 with TRBJ2-5; 7 bases fit TRBD2. Germline V gene data show CDR1 as SNHLY and CDR2 as FYNNEI. With 4 bases clipped from V and 2 bases from J, the junction kept 13 bases outside the gene matches. The CDR3 runs to 17 residues. The CDR3 is CASSGAYRGGLQETQYF. CDR3 DNA sequence: TGTGCCAGCAGTGGGGCTTATCGGGGAGGGCTGCAAGAGACCCAGTACTTC.

This sequence joins TRBV2 and TRBJ2-2; perhaps TRBD1 as D (5 bases). Germline V gives CDR1 SNHLY, CDR2 FYNNEI. Trimming shortened V by 5 bases and J by 5 bases, and 12 bases separated the two germline ends. There are 14 residues in the CDR3. The CDR3 DNA is TGTGCCAGCAGTTACAGGTTATATACCGGGGAGCTGTTTTTT. This encodes CASSYRLYTGELFF.

The chain is built from TRBV6-4 and TRBJ1-2, with 10 bases identical to TRBD1. In germline, CDR1 is MRHNA, CDR2 SNTAGT. The CDR3 contains 12 residues. Germline trimming cut 4 bases from V and 9 bases from J; bases unmatched to any gene: 2. In nucleotides, the CDR3 is TGTGCCAGCAGTGGGGACAGGGGACGCTACACCTTC. This translates into CASSGDRGRYTF.